This T cell receptor (beta chain) was observed in a study of CD8 T cells in Susac syndrome. As to this clonotype: The junction and the germline gene differ at one end; a read error may be behind it.

The length of the CDR3 is 15 residues. Germline CDR1 is SSHAT and CDR2 is FNYEAQ (reference sequence). It was with random hexamers that roughly 0.45 to 1 ug RNA was reverse transcribed. TCRdb called the immunoSEQ multiplex PCR reads again in MiXCR, with one record for every CDR3 protein. This repertoire shows 120,000 or so distinct CDR3 sequences, about 92% found once; its top ten account for around 0.085%. Specimen: CD4+ T cells from PBMCs. The chain links TRBV7-7 to TRBJ2-2, with a tentative D call TRBD2 (5 bases). This sequence originates from a human donor with multiple sclerosis. CDR3 DNA sequence: TGTGCTAGCAGCTTAGGTCGAGGGCCGGCCGGGGAGCTGTTTTTT. Translation: CASSLGRGPAGELFF.